Sequencing of this T cell receptor beta chain was carried out in a study of blood T cell repertoires in COVID-19. On the study more broadly: The United States, Italy and Spain supplied acute and convalescent COVID-19 samples. T cells, B-cell-depleted T cells, or PBMCs supplied cDNA or gDNA.

Trimming cost V 1 base and J 5 bases, with 5 bases left between them. Germline V gives CDR1 SGHNT, CDR2 YENEEA. The CDR3 extends over 13 amino acids. In the authors' methods: For nucleated cells, counts were estimated from reference gene primer amplification. Generated by immunoSEQ multiplex PCR, the TCRdb table keeps only in-frame clones and is missing some. V and J calls and clone size follow that table, whereas D and trimming were derived from the DNA. The profile shows roughly 190,000 clones, 70% to 80% of them singletons. Sequencing was carried out using peripheral blood. This sequence originates from a woman in her forties or fifties with active or convalescent COVID-19. The rearrangement uses TRBV11-3 and TRBJ1-4; D is possibly TRBD1 (5 bases). This chain's CDR3 is CASSLGGNEKLFF. In DNA, the CDR3 is TGTGCCAGCAGCTTAGGGGGCAATGAAAAACTGTTTTTT. Full variable domain (rest looked up from reference TRBV11-3 and TRBJ1-4): EAGVVQSPRYKIIEKKQPVAFWCNPISGHNTLYWYLQNLGQGPELLIRYENEEAVDDSQLPKDRFSAERLKGVDSTLKIQPAELGDSAVYLCASSLGGNEKLFFGSGTQLSVL.